A single sample is the source of the 23 T cell receptor beta chains below, sequenced in a study of identical twins. MiXCR, run by TCRdb on the 5' RACE reads, gives a single entry per CDR3 protein. The repertoire consists of 700,000 to 950,000 distinct CDR3 sequences, with around 12% occurring once and the leading ten covering 1.5% to 2%. The sample also formed part of further work on yellow fever vaccine responses in identical twins.

The sample comprised PBMCs. All receptors come from a woman aged 18-29 years in good health.

The chain uses TRBV4-1 and TRBJ2-7; a possible D gene is TRBD2 (6 bases). Germline values: CDR1 MGHRA, CDR2 YSYEKL. The V and J ends lost 3 bases and 0 bases respectively, with 12 bases between them. The CDR3 is made up of 15 amino acids. CDR3 amino acids: CASSQVAGSSYEQYV. In DNA form, the CDR3 reads TGCGCCAGCAGCCAGGTGGCGGGGAGCTCCTACGAGCAGTACGTC.

This clonotype has a handful of counts. The chain couples TRBV20-1 to TRBJ2-2; D gene ambiguous. This CDR3 is built from 13 residues. Trimming stripped 2 bases from V and 8 bases from J, with 12 bases between. Germline-derived CDR1 and CDR2 are DFQATT and SNEGSKA (reference sequence). CDR3 amino acids: CSARRTALGELFF. CDR3 in DNA: TGCAGTGCTAGACGCACTGCGTTAGGGGAGCTGTTTTTT.

In its sample, this clonotype was seen a few times. This chain uses TRBV28 with TRBJ2-1; TRBD2 aligns across 12 bases. The CDR3 covers 21 residues. Per the germline V gene, CDR1 is MDHEN and CDR2 is SYDVKM. V lost 1 base, J lost 5 bases, and 18 bases stayed unmatched. DNA of the CDR3: TGTGCCAGCAGTTTATTTTCGCTCGGACTAGCGGGAATGAGGGGGAACAATGAGCAGTTCTTC. Its protein is CASSLFSLGLAGMRGNNEQFF.

There are a few counts of this clonotype. V and J are TRBV4-1 and TRBJ2-7; 9 nucleotides agree with TRBD1. The CDR3 is 16 residues long. Trimming at V came to 0 bases and at J to 12 bases, leaving 15 bases not matched to a gene. Germline assignment: CDR1 MGHRA and CDR2 YSYEKL. In DNA form, the CDR3 reads TGCGCCAGCAGCCAAGATGAGGGACAGGGCGCTATGGGACTGTACGTC. The encoded protein is CASSQDEGQGAMGLYV.

The table lists this clonotype with many counts. The J gene is TRBJ2-1, the V gene TRBV18, with 10 bases identical to TRBD2. CDR1 KGHSH and CDR2 LQKENI come from the germline V gene. J gave up 1 base and V 2 bases, and 2 bases lay outside the gene matches. The CDR3 runs 16 residues. The CDR3 sequence is CASSPISGRSYNEQFF. CDR3 nucleotide sequence: TGTGCCAGCTCACCAATTAGCGGGAGGTCCTACAATGAGCAGTTCTTC.

This clonotype was observed a few times. The chain couples TRBV24-1 to TRBJ2-1; TRBD1 is a possible D gene (6 bases). There are 16 residues in the CDR3. Trimming cost V 0 bases and J 5 bases, with 13 bases left between them. Germline V CDR1 and CDR2: KGHDR, SFDVKD. The CDR3 reads CATSDLPYAGDNEQFF. In nucleotides, the CDR3 is TGTGCCACCAGTGATTTGCCATACGCAGGGGACAATGAGCAGTTCTTC.

This clonotype was counted between two and nine times. The CDR3 loop reads CASSYSSSSGSYEQYF. The CDR3 nucleotides read TGTGCCAGCAGTTACTCTTCCTCTAGCGGGAGTTACGAGCAGTACTTC. V and J are TRBV6-5 and TRBJ2-7, with 10 bases matching TRBD2. V gave up 0 bases and J gave up 4 bases; unmatched junction bases: 6. Germline V gene data show CDR1 as MNHEY and CDR2 as SVGAGI. The CDR3 loop spans 16 amino acids.

This clonotype was seen a few times. The chain recombines TRBV12-3 or TRBV12-4 with TRBJ2-1, with D maybe TRBD1 (6 bases). V dropped 2 bases and J dropped 7 bases, with 15 bases sitting between them. CDR3 length equals 15 residues. CDR3 bases: TGTGCCAGCAGTTTACCCCCCCTAGGGGGTAATGAGCAGTTCTTC. It is translated as CASSLPPLGGNEQFF.

This clonotype has more than one count but fewer than ten. The rearrangement uses TRBV20-1 and TRBJ2-1; no reliable D call. This CDR3 has 14 amino acids. Germline-derived CDR1 and CDR2 are DFQATT and SNEGSKA (reference sequence). V was pared by 4 bases and J by 4 bases, with 14 bases between. In DNA, the CDR3 is TGCAGTGCTACCAACACGGACGGTTACAATGAGCAGTTCTTC. Protein product: CSATNTDGYNEQFF.

Only a few counts were recorded for this clonotype. The chain links TRBV20-1 to TRBJ2-7; no definite D call. Germline V gene lookup returns CDR1 DFQATT and CDR2 SNEGSKA (reference sequence). V was shortened by 4 bases and J by 3 bases, with 13 bases between the two germline ends. The length of the CDR3 is 13 residues. As DNA, the CDR3 is TGCAGTGCTAAAGGCTTACAGAACTACGAGCAGTACGTC. It codes for CSAKGLQNYEQYV.

The chain is built from TRBV4-2 and TRBJ2-1; 14 bases are shared with TRBD2. V lost 10 bases to trimming and J lost 7 bases; unmatched junction nucleotides: 12. CDR1 LGHNA and CDR2 YNFKEQ come from the germline V gene. The CDR3 is 16 amino acids. The CDR3 DNA follows: TGTGCCAACGGAATGACTAGCGGGGGGGCTTTGAATGAGCAGTTCTTC. It yields the protein CANGMTSGGALNEQFF.

The table lists this clonotype with a few counts. The chain couples TRBV28 to TRBJ2-1; D is possibly TRBD2 (5 bases). Per germline, CDR1 MDHEN and CDR2 SYDVKM. The V end lost 6 bases, the J end lost 5 bases, and 14 bases lay between the germline ends. The CDR3 is 14 residues long. This chain's CDR3 is CASSYPGENNEQFF. CDR3 nucleotide sequence: TGTGCCAGCAGCTACCCCGGGGAGAACAATGAGCAGTTCTTC.

The genes are TRBV3-1 and TRBJ2-5, with a weak D call TRBD1 (5 bases). Germline loops: CDR1 LGHDT, CDR2 YNNKEL (reference sequence). V was shortened by 0 bases and J by 2 bases, with 13 bases between the two germline ends. This CDR3 spans 16 amino acids. The CDR3 loop is CASSQDFGQGQETQYF. The CDR3 nucleotides read TGTGCCAGCAGCCAAGATTTCGGGCAGGGTCAAGAGACCCAGTACTTC.

The chain combines TRBV13 with TRBJ2-5, with 9 bases aligning to TRBD2. Germline trimming cut 11 bases from V and 5 bases from J; bases unmatched to any gene: 24. The germline V gene has CDR1 PRHDT and CDR2 FYEKMQ (reference sequence). The CDR3 has 18 residues. The CDR3 DNA reads TGTGCCTTCTGTTTCCCAGGGAGCGGGGGGCGAGTCGGGGAGACCCAGTACTTC. This gives the protein CAFCFPGSGGRVGETQYF.

The CDR3 DNA reads as TGCAGTGCTAGAGATGAGGGACTAGCGGGGGGGCGGGTCTTCTTC. Its protein product is CSARDEGLAGGRVFF. This sequence joins TRBV20-1 and TRBJ2-1; 16 bases fit TRBD2. In germline, CDR1 is DFQATT, CDR2 SNEGSKA (reference sequence). The CDR3 totals 15 residues. J was trimmed by 16 bases and V by 0 bases; bases with no gene match: 9.

This clonotype was seen at least ten times. The J gene is TRBJ2-1, the V gene TRBV12-3 or TRBV12-4; no clear D. Trimming left V 2 bases short and J 2 bases short, with 22 bases between. The CDR3 has 19 amino acids. The CDR3 here is CASSLFAWGPRSPYNEQFF. The CDR3, as DNA: TGTGCCAGCAGTTTATTCGCCTGGGGTCCCCGTTCGCCCTACAATGAGCAGTTCTTC.

In this sample, this clonotype turned up a few times. This chain connects TRBV24-1 to TRBJ2-2; D is undetermined. V was shortened by 8 bases and J by 6 bases, with 12 bases between the two germline ends. Germline CDR1 KGHDR, CDR2 SFDVKD. This CDR3 comprises 13 residues. The CDR3: CATNGLKSGELFF. The DNA for the CDR3 is TGTGCCACCAACGGATTGAAGTCCGGGGAGCTGTTTTTT.

The chain has TRBV27 and TRBJ1-1; TRBD1 might be the D (5 bases). Germline V gene data show CDR1 as MNHEY and CDR2 as SMNVEV (reference sequence). CDR3 length: 16 residues. V was clipped by 2 bases and J by 4 bases, with 17 bases between them. The DNA for the CDR3 is TGTGCCAGCAGTTTAGGCCAGGGCAGAGAGGGCACTGAAGCTTTCTTT. This gives the protein CASSLGQGREGTEAFF.

The genes are TRBV12-3 or TRBV12-4 and TRBJ2-1; tentative D call: TRBD2 (6 bases). V was cut by 3 bases and J by 0 bases, with 9 bases left in between. This CDR3 has 15 amino acids. In nucleotides, the CDR3 is TGTGCCAGCAGTTTCAAGCGGGTCTCCTACAATGAGCAGTTCTTC. It encodes CASSFKRVSYNEQFF.

The gene calls are TRBV28 and TRBJ1-2; 10 positions agree with TRBD1. The length of the CDR3 is 16 residues. CDR1 is MDHEN, CDR2 SYDVKM, per germline. J was trimmed by 5 bases and V by 7 bases; bases with no gene match: 13. As DNA, the CDR3 is TGTGCCAGCATTTCGACAGGGGGCAACCCGGGGTATGGCTACACCTTC. It yields the protein CASISTGGNPGYGYTF.

A few counts support this clonotype. The chain employs TRBV6-2 or TRBV6-3 and TRBJ2-1; 14 positions agree with TRBD2. The V and J ends lost 0 bases and 0 bases, in that order; junction bases with no gene match: 7. The CDR3 covers 20 residues. Germline CDR1 reads MNHEY; CDR2 reads SVGEGT. CDR3 sequence (DNA): TGTGCCAGCAGTTACTCGTTTCGACTAGCGGGAGGGAGCTCCTACAATGAGCAGTTCTTC. This encodes CASSYSFRLAGGSSYNEQFF.

This clonotype occurred many times. This chain links TRBV7-9 with TRBJ2-1; TRBD2 agrees at 13 bases. Germline V gene lookup returns CDR1 SEHNR and CDR2 FQNEAQ (reference sequence). The CDR3 is 15 amino acids. Trimming at V came to 5 bases and at J to 7 bases, leaving 5 bases not matched to a gene. The CDR3 reads CASSPGTSGMNEQFF. For the CDR3, the DNA is TGTGCCAGCAGCCCCGGGACTAGCGGGATGAATGAGCAGTTCTTC.

This clonotype occurred a few times. The V gene is TRBV12-3 or TRBV12-4, the J gene TRBJ1-1; no firm D call. V lost 1 base and J lost 1, with 13 bases in between. This CDR3 has 16 residues. This CDR3 reads CASSLGAGLANTEAFF. In nucleotides, the CDR3 is TGTGCCAGCAGTTTAGGGGCTGGACTGGCGAACACTGAAGCTTTCTTT.